This T cell receptor (beta chain) appears in the sequencing data of a study of monozygotic twins with inflammatory bowel disease. Reprocessing the 5' RACE reads, TCRdb reports a single entry for every CDR3 protein and omits DNA. The listing records about 380,000 distinct CDR3 sequences. The CDR3 covers 12 residues. CDR1 is SGHAT and CDR2 is FQNNGV in the germline V gene. The V gene is TRBV11-2, the J gene TRBJ2-7. This clonotype was obtained from a human donor with ulcerative colitis or Crohn's disease, or a healthy co-twin of an affected twin (not recorded which). The sequencing input was blood. CDR3 sequence: CASSFIRYEQYF.